This is a list of T cell receptor beta chains from one sample in a study of T cells and Merkel cell carcinoma outcomes. Generated by immunoSEQ multiplex PCR, the TCRdb table keeps only in-frame clones and is missing some. This table has thousands of clones, around 77% appearing once. Sequencing input: tumor tissue from Merkel cell carcinoma. The source of these receptors is a human donor with Merkel cell carcinoma. CDR3s include the opening cysteine and the closing phenylalanine or tryptophan. D genes are given only for firm matches. Expanded clones get a size class; other rows say once, few or many, or leave the size out.

V: TRBV10-3
J: TRBJ2-7
size: -
D: TRBD1
CDR3: CAIRSGQGASYEQYF
DNA: TGTGCCATCAGGTCCGGACAGGGGGCTTCCTACGAGCAGTACTTC

V: TRBV6-1
J: TRBJ2-1
size: -
D: -
CDR3: CASTQGGNYNEQFF
DNA: TGTGCCAGCACCCAGGGGGGAAACTACAATGAGCAGTTCTTC

V: TRBV5-1
J: TRBJ1-2
size: -
D: TRBD1
CDR3: CASSFGTGGDGYTF
DNA: TGCGCCAGCAGCTTTGGGACAGGGGGAGATGGCTACACCTTC

V: TRBV19
J: TRBJ2-2
size: -
D: TRBD2
CDR3: CASSKTWGTRAGELFF
DNA: TGTGCCAGTAGCAAGACTTGGGGGACTAGGGCCGGGGAGCTGTTTTTT

V: TRBV5-1
J: TRBJ2-5
size: -
D: -
CDR3: CASSFQGDLGRLETQYF
DNA: TGCGCCAGCAGCTTCCAGGGAGATCTCGGGCGATTAGAGACCCAGTACTTC

V: TRBV28
J: TRBJ2-1
size: -
D: TRBD2
CDR3: CASRKASSGFSYNEQFF
DNA: TGTGCCAGCAGAAAAGCCTCTAGCGGATTCTCCTACAATGAGCAGTTCTTC

V: TRBV9
J: TRBJ2-1
size: -
D: TRBD1
CDR3: CASSVMTGSREQFF
DNA: TGTGCCAGCAGCGTGATGACAGGGTCTCGTGAGCAGTTCTTC

V: TRBV28
J: TRBJ2-3
size: -
D: -
CDR3: CASSQKGGTDTQYF
DNA: TGTGCCAGCAGCCAAAAGGGGGGCACAGATACGCAGTATTTT

V: TRBV5-1
J: TRBJ2-1
size: -
D: -
CDR3: CASSLDRVGDEQFF
DNA: TGCGCCAGCAGCTTGGACAGGGTCGGCGATGAGCAGTTCTTC

V: TRBV5-1
J: TRBJ2-7
size: once
D: -
CDR3: CASSSRTGRGEQYF
DNA: TGCGCCAGCAGCTCGAGGACAGGGAGGGGCGAGCAGTACTTC

V: TRBV2
J: TRBJ1-2
size: -
D: TRBD1
CDR3: CASSELRTGALSYGYTF
DNA: TGTGCCAGCAGTGAATTGAGGACAGGGGCTCTTAGCTATGGCTACACCTTC

V: TRBV4-1
J: TRBJ1-1
size: -
D: -
CDR3: CASSQFPGTGLNTEAFF
DNA: TGCGCCAGCAGCCAATTTCCGGGGACGGGATTGAACACTGAAGCTTTCTTT

V: TRBV4-3
J: TRBJ1-2
size: -
D: TRBD1
CDR3: CASSQEFQGANTF
DNA: TGCGCCAGCAGCCAAGAATTCCAGGGGGCGAACACCTTC

V: TRBV6-5
J: TRBJ2-7
size: -
D: TRBD2
CDR3: CASAQERGGREQYF
DNA: TGTGCCAGCGCCCAAGAGCGGGGAGGGAGGGAGCAGTACTTC

V: TRBV5-1
J: TRBJ2-7
size: -
D: TRBD2
CDR3: CASSLGSGMAYEQYF
DNA: TGCGCCAGCAGCTTGGGTAGCGGGATGGCTTACGAGCAGTACTTC

V: TRBV19
J: TRBJ2-1
size: -
D: TRBD1
CDR3: CASSPLRDRGINEQFF
DNA: TGTGCCAGTAGTCCTCTCCGGGACAGGGGGATTAATGAGCAGTTCTTC

V: TRBV30
J: TRBJ1-3
size: medium-sized
D: TRBD1
CDR3: CASNRGGGNTIYF
DNA: TGTGCCTCCAACAGGGGAGGTGGAAACACCATATATTTT

V: TRBV20-1
J: TRBJ1-1
size: -
D: -
CDR3: CSARYNTEAFF
DNA: TGCAGTGCTAGATATAACACTGAAGCTTTCTTT

V: TRBV7-9
J: TRBJ2-7
size: -
D: TRBD2
CDR3: CANSSFGTSGRGYYEQYF
DNA: TGTGCCAACAGCTCCTTTGGGACTAGCGGGAGGGGGTACTACGAGCAGTACTTC

V: TRBV7-9
J: TRBJ2-7
size: -
D: -
CDR3: CANSLVQDEQYF
DNA: TGTGCCAACAGCTTAGTTCAAGACGAGCAGTACTTC

V: TRBV18
J: TRBJ1-3
size: -
D: -
CDR3: CASSPPSAGNTIYF
DNA: TGTGCCAGCTCACCACCGAGCGCTGGAAACACCATATATTTT

V: TRBV18
J: TRBJ2-1
size: -
D: TRBD2
CDR3: CASSGASGADNEQFF
DNA: TGTGCCAGCTCAGGGGCTAGCGGGGCCGACAATGAGCAGTTCTTC

V: TRBV20-1
J: TRBJ2-3
size: -
D: TRBD2
CDR3: CRAGGTDTQYF
DNA: TGCAGGGCGGGGGGCACAGATACGCAGTATTTT

V: TRBV15
J: TRBJ2-5
size: -
D: TRBD2
CDR3: CATSRGIGLAEIQYF
DNA: TGTGCCACCAGCAGAGGAATAGGACTAGCGGAGATTCAGTACTTC

V: TRBV28
J: TRBJ2-6
size: -
D: TRBD2
CDR3: CASSLLAGAFSGANVLTF
DNA: TGTGCCAGCAGTTTATTAGCGGGGGCGTTCTCTGGGGCCAACGTCCTGACTTTC

V: TRBV5-1
J: TRBJ2-5
size: -
D: TRBD2
CDR3: CASSLTGLASETQYF
DNA: TGCGCCAGCAGCTTAACTGGACTAGCGTCCGAGACCCAGTACTTC

V: TRBV28
J: TRBJ2-3
size: once
D: -
CDR3: CASSSAYRDLSSTDMQYF
DNA: TGTGCCAGCAGTTCGGCCTACAGGGACCTATCCTCCACAGATATGCAGTATTTT

V: TRBV10-3
J: TRBJ2-1
size: few
D: -
CDR3: CAIGVADNEQFF
DNA: TGTGCCATAGGGGTAGCTGACAATGAGCAGTTCTTC

V: TRBV6-5
J: TRBJ2-7
size: -
D: TRBD1
CDR3: CASSYWDSSPEQYF
DNA: TGTGCCAGCAGTTACTGGGACAGCAGTCCGGAGCAGTACTTC

V: TRBV10-2
J: TRBJ2-7
size: -
D: -
CDR3: CASMRGLSYKQYF
DNA: TGCGCCAGCATGCGGGGGCTCTCCTACAAGCAGTACTTC

V: TRBV6-1
J: TRBJ2-7
size: -
D: -
CDR3: CASSGVPLAYEQYF
DNA: TGTGCCAGCAGTGGGGTCCCTTTGGCCTACGAGCAGTACTTC

V: TRBV15
J: TRBJ2-2
size: -
D: TRBD2
CDR3: CATSRTLAGASGELFF
DNA: TGTGCCACCAGCAGGACCCTAGCGGGAGCGTCCGGGGAGCTGTTTTTT

V: TRBV30
J: TRBJ1-1
size: -
D: -
CDR3: CAWFIRGRAEAFF
DNA: TGTGCCTGGTTCATAAGGGGCAGGGCCGAAGCTTTCTTT

V: TRBV28
J: TRBJ1-5
size: -
D: TRBD1
CDR3: CASTRQGGQPQHF
DNA: TGTGCCAGCACACGACAGGGCGGGCAGCCCCAGCATTTT

V: TRBV6-1
J: TRBJ2-5
size: -
D: -
CDR3: CASSDRFGQQETQYF
DNA: TGTGCCAGCAGTGATCGTTTTGGCCAACAAGAGACCCAGTACTTC

V: TRBV5-1
J: TRBJ2-2
size: few
D: TRBD1
CDR3: CASKDRGVTGELFF
DNA: TGCGCCAGCAAGGACAGGGGGGTTACCGGGGAGCTGTTTTTT

V: TRBV6-5
J: TRBJ1-1
size: few
D: TRBD1
CDR3: CASSADRGLWTEAFF
DNA: TGTGCCAGCAGCGCGGACAGGGGTCTTTGGACTGAAGCTTTCTTT

V: TRBV5-4
J: TRBJ1-1
size: -
D: TRBD1
CDR3: CASSLGVQGVNTEAFF
DNA: TGTGCCAGCAGCTTGGGAGTACAGGGGGTAAACACTGAAGCTTTCTTT

V: TRBV5-6
J: TRBJ2-4
size: once
D: -
CDR3: CASSFRAIASGIQYF
DNA: TGTGCCAGCAGCTTTCGCGCAATAGCCAGTGGCATTCAGTACTTC

V: TRBV14
J: TRBJ1-1
size: -
D: TRBD1
CDR3: CASSPRTGEPYLNTEAFF
DNA: TGTGCCAGCAGCCCCCGGACAGGGGAGCCTTATTTGAACACTGAAGCTTTCTTT

V: TRBV29-1
J: TRBJ2-7
size: few
D: TRBD1
CDR3: CSVEGRPGGSYEQYF
DNA: TGCAGCGTTGAAGGACGGCCAGGGGGCTCCTACGAGCAGTACTTC

V: TRBV18
J: TRBJ1-5
size: -
D: TRBD1
CDR3: CASSPQGTGVSNQPQHF
DNA: TGTGCCAGCTCACCACAGGGGACAGGGGTTAGCAATCAGCCCCAGCATTTT

V: TRBV11-2
J: TRBJ1-2
size: -
D: TRBD1
CDR3: CASSLTRDRVGGYTF
DNA: TGTGCCAGCAGCTTGACCCGGGACAGGGTGGGAGGCTACACCTTC

V: TRBV9
J: TRBJ2-2
size: once
D: -
CDR3: CASSSTSYTRSNTGELFF
DNA: TGTGCCAGCAGCTCCACTAGCTATACCCGGTCGAACACCGGGGAGCTGTTTTTT

V: TRBV18
J: TRBJ1-1
size: once
D: -
CDR3: CASSPRTGETTEAFF
DNA: TGTGCCAGCTCACCAAGGACGGGGGAGACAACTGAAGCTTTCTTT

V: TRBV7-9
J: TRBJ2-1
size: -
D: -
CDR3: CASRPNTGSHKYNEQFF
DNA: TGTGCCAGCAGACCAAATACAGGGTCCCACAAGTACAATGAGCAGTTCTTC

V: TRBV7-2
J: TRBJ2-1
size: -
D: -
CDR3: CASSNAVEQFF
DNA: TGTGCCAGCAGTAATGCGGTTGAGCAGTTCTTC

V: TRBV6-5
J: TRBJ1-4
size: -
D: -
CDR3: CASSYSGINEKLFF
DNA: TGTGCCAGCAGTTACTCTGGAATCAATGAAAAACTGTTTTTT

V: TRBV6-6
J: TRBJ2-7
size: -
D: -
CDR3: CASSPTGISEQYF
DNA: TGTGCCAGCAGCCCGACCGGGATATCGGAGCAGTACTTC

V: TRBV7-9
J: TRBJ2-1
size: -
D: TRBD2
CDR3: CASSLVLTSGADNEQFF
DNA: TGTGCCAGCAGCTTAGTTCTGACTAGCGGGGCTGACAATGAGCAGTTCTTC

V: TRBV4-1
J: TRBJ1-2
size: -
D: -
CDR3: CASSQGVFQGNGYTF
DNA: TGCGCCAGCAGCCAAGGCGTTTTCCAGGGGAATGGCTACACCTTC

V: TRBV5-1
J: TRBJ2-3
size: -
D: -
CDR3: CASSSTGDTQYF
DNA: TGCGCCAGCAGCTCGACGGGGGATACGCAGTATTTT

V: TRBV4-1
J: TRBJ2-7
size: -
D: TRBD2
CDR3: CASSPYTSGAYEQYF
DNA: TGCGCCAGCAGCCCCTATACTAGCGGGGCCTACGAGCAGTACTTC

V: TRBV7-9
J: TRBJ2-1
size: -
D: TRBD2
CDR3: CASSPYSGSWNYNEQFF
DNA: TGTGCCAGCAGCCCCTATAGCGGGAGTTGGAACTACAATGAGCAGTTCTTC

V: TRBV15
J: TRBJ2-1
size: -
D: -
CDR3: CATSFQLLGDEQFF
DNA: TGTGCCACCAGCTTTCAATTACTAGGGGATGAGCAGTTCTTC